This TCR beta chain is from a study of blood T cell repertoires in COVID-19. TCRdb's copy holds only in-frame clones and misses some; the assay was immunoSEQ multiplex PCR. The repertoire consists of about 61,000 clones, with 75% to 95% occurring once and the leading ten covering 8.5% to 10%. The receptor's source is a human donor in a cohort sampled during active COVID-19. Material: peripheral blood.

DNA of the CDR3: TGTGCCACCAGTGATTGGGGGACAGGGGTGCAAGAGACCCAGTACTTC. This gives the protein CATSDWGTGVQETQYF. The chain couples TRBV24-1 to TRBJ2-5; 10 bases agree with TRBD1. V trimming: 2 bases; J trimming: 2 bases; junction bases outside the gene matches: 4. The germline CDR1 and CDR2 sequences are KGHDR and SFDVKD. CDR3 length equals 16 residues.